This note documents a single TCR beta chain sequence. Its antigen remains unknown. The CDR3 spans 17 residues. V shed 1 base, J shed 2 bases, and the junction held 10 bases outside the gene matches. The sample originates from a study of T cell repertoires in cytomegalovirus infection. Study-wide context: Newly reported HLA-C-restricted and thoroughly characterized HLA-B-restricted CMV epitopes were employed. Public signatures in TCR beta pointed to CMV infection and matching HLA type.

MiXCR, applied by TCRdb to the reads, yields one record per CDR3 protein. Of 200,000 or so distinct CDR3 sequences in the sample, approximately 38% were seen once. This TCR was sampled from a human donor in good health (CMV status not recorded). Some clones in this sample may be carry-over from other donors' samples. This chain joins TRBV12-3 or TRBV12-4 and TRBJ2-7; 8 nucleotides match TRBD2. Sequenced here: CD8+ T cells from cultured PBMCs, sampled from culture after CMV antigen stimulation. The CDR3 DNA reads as TGTGCCAGCAGTTTAGGTCTAGCGGGCCCCCCCCCCTACGAGCAGTACTTC. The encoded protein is CASSLGLAGPPPYEQYF.